The sample holds many counts of the clone carrying this TCR beta chain. V was clipped by 1 base and J by 0 bases, with 6 bases between them. The CDR3 runs 14 residues. Per germline, CDR1 SNHLY and CDR2 FYNNEI. Thyroid surgery was preceded by no treatment in any patient. Original data processing: A papillary thyroid cancer distant-metastasis classifier was built from CDR3 differences across clinicopathological groups. With MiXCR, TCRdb reprocessed the PCR reads. These V and J calls are TCRdb output, not the study's own analysis. The data contain fewer than 15,000 clones, about 12% of them seen just once; the ten biggest clones take up roughly 15%. The sample is drawn from a study of metastatic and nonmetastatic thyroid tumors.

This TCR derives from a female donor with papillary thyroid cancer or a benign thyroid nodule (not recorded which). Some clones in this sample may be carry-over from other donors' samples. The chain is built from TRBV2 and TRBJ1-1, with a tentative D call TRBD1 (5 bases). Input material: blood. The CDR3 spells CASSEGGMNTEAFF. The DNA for the CDR3 is TGTGCCAGCAGTGAAGGGGGGATGAACACTGAAGCTTTCTTT.